The 10 T cell receptor beta chains below come from one sample, sequenced in a study of blood T cell repertoires in COVID-19. Data came from immunoSEQ multiplex PCR; TCRdb stores just in-frame clones and leaves some out. The sample lists approximately 250,000 clones, 70% to 90% occurring once. Sequenced: PBMCs or T cells enriched from blood (not recorded which). These receptors originate from an older woman in a cohort exposed to, infected with or recovered from COVID-19 (not recorded which).

This chain connects TRBV6-6 to TRBJ1-2, with a possible D match to TRBD1 (5 bases). The CDR3 runs 16 residues. V gave up 8 bases and J gave up 0 bases, with 19 bases separating them. Looked up from germline, CDR1 is MNHNY and CDR2 is SVGAGI (reference sequence). This CDR3 is CASLLSGAKANYGYTF. CDR3 nucleotide sequence: TGTGCCAGCCTCCTTTCTGGGGCGAAAGCTAACTATGGCTACACCTTC.

This clone occurred once. The chain has TRBV18 and TRBJ1-1, with D perhaps TRBD1 (5 bases). CDR1 and CDR2 from the germline V gene are KGHSH and LQKENI. The length of the CDR3 is 13 residues. Trimming removed 1 base from V and 4 bases from J, with 7 bases in between. The chain's CDR3 is CASSPQTGTEAFF. The CDR3 nucleotides are TGTGCCAGCTCACCACAAACAGGCACTGAAGCTTTCTTT.

The V gene is TRBV5-1, the J gene TRBJ1-1; TRBD1 matches 7 bases. The trim removed 4 bases at V and 8 bases at J, leaving 11 bases unmatched. This CDR3 is built from 14 residues. Germline CDR1 reads SGHRS; CDR2 reads YFSETQ. The CDR3 nucleotides read TGCGCCAGCAGCCCCGGACAGGTCCCTTACGAAGCTTTCTTT. Translating gives CASSPGQVPYEAFF.

The chain has TRBV4-1 and TRBJ2-7, with 10 positions matching TRBD1. V lost 2 bases, J lost 1 base, and 5 bases stayed unmatched. The germline V gene has CDR1 MGHRA and CDR2 YSYEKL. The CDR3 is made up of 16 amino acids. CDR3 DNA sequence: TGCGCCAGCAGCCAAACCCCGGGACAGGGGTCCTACGAGCAGTACTTC. Translating gives CASSQTPGQGSYEQYF.

The rearrangement joins TRBV11-3 to TRBJ2-1; 11 nucleotides agree with TRBD2. Germline V CDR1 and CDR2: SGHNT, YENEEA. This CDR3 comprises 15 residues. V shed 5 bases, J shed 7 bases, and the junction held 7 bases outside the gene matches. CDR3 region: CASSPGTSGLNEQFF. As DNA, the CDR3 is TGTGCCAGCAGCCCCGGGACTAGCGGACTAAATGAGCAGTTCTTC.

V is TRBV10-3 and J is TRBJ2-3, with TRBD1 as a possible D gene (6 bases). Trimming stripped 9 bases from V and 2 bases from J, with 9 bases between. The CDR3 is 12 amino acids. Germline V CDR1 and CDR2: ENHRY, SYGVKD. In DNA, the CDR3 is TGTGCCATGGGGGCTGCCACAGATACGCAGTATTTT. It codes for CAMGAATDTQYF.

Only a few counts were recorded for this clone. The J gene is TRBJ2-1, the V gene TRBV2, with 11 positions matching TRBD2. The J segment lost 3 bases and the V segment lost 0 bases, leaving 7 bases of the junction unmatched. CDR1 is SNHLY and CDR2 is FYNNEI in the germline V gene. CDR3 length: 18 residues. CDR3 in DNA: TGTGCCAGCAGTGAAGCGCTTAAGGGACTAGCGGACTACAATGAGCAGTTCTTC. This sequence encodes CASSEALKGLADYNEQFF.

The genes are TRBV19 and TRBJ2-5; 8 bases agree with TRBD1. The CDR3 has 14 residues. V lost 4 bases and J lost 2; bases outside the gene matches: 3. Germline CDR1 is LNHDA and CDR2 is SQIVND (reference sequence). The DNA of the CDR3 is TGTGCCAGTAGTACCCGGACAGGGCAAGAGACCCAGTACTTC. As protein: CASSTRTGQETQYF.

This clone was recorded many times. The genes are TRBV19 and TRBJ2-7; D might be TRBD1 (5 bases). The V end was cut by 3 bases, the J end by 6 bases, with 15 bases between. The germline V gene encodes CDR1 LNHDA and CDR2 SQIVND (reference sequence). This CDR3 has 14 amino acids. In DNA, the CDR3 is TGTGCCAGTAGTATTCGGGCAGGGCGCCGCGAGCAGTACTTC. This codes for CASSIRAGRREQYF. The whole variable domain, remainder taken from reference TRBV19 and TRBJ2-7, is DGGITQSPKYLFRKEGQNVTLSCEQNLNHDAMYWYRQDPGQGLRLIYYSQIVNDFQKGDIAEGYSVSREKKESFPLTVTSAQKNPTAFYLCASSIRAGRREQYFGPGTRLTVT.

The gene calls are TRBV24-1 and TRBJ2-2, with unresolved D. The CDR3 sequence is 15 residues long. Trimming took off 0 bases at V and 6 bases at J, with 10 bases between the two ends. Germline values: CDR1 KGHDR, CDR2 SFDVKD. The CDR3 sequence is CATSDLHKQPGELFF. CDR3 sequence (DNA): TGTGCCACCAGTGATTTGCACAAACAGCCCGGGGAGCTGTTTTTT.